Listed here is a single TCR beta chain. MiXCR, run by TCRdb on the 5' RACE reads, gives a single entry per CDR3 protein. The sample holds about 340,000 distinct CDR3 sequences, 10% to 15% seen once. This CDR3 has 14 residues. V trimming: 5 bases; J trimming: 4 bases; junction bases outside the gene matches: 3. CDR1 is MNHEY, CDR2 SMNVEV, per germline (reference sequence). The data are from a study of T-cell memory formation after mild COVID-19. The clonotype comes from a man aged 18 to 29 who had mild COVID-19 (a few samples of this study predate the infection). Cell type and time point are not known. Sequenced input: PBMCs or a T cell subset sorted from them (not recorded which). V is TRBV27 and J is TRBJ2-7, with TRBD1 identical over 12 bases. The CDR3: CASSRDRGLYEQYF. In nucleotides, the CDR3 is TGTGCCAGCAGTCGGGACAGGGGGCTATACGAGCAGTACTTC.